These T cell receptor beta chains were read from a single sample in a study of blood T cell repertoires in COVID-19. Generated by immunoSEQ multiplex PCR, the TCRdb table keeps only in-frame clones and is missing some. The data show about 81,000 clones, approximately 81% seen once. The sequenced material came from peripheral blood. Source of these receptors: a woman between 65 and 79 years old with acute or convalescent COVID-19. Each CDR3 is given with its conserved first and last residue. Each record gives: clone size, J gene, V gene, D gene, CDR3 protein, CDR3 DNA. A D gene is named only where the DNA matches it firmly. Rows give clone size only sometimes, using once, few, many, or a class for an expanded clone.

clone_size: NA
j_call: TRBJ1-1
v_call: TRBV2
d_call: NA
cdr3_aa: CASSETQGTVVTEAFF
cdr3_nt: TGTGCCAGCAGTGAAACTCAGGGGACCGTTGTAACTGAAGCTTTCTTT

clone_size: once
j_call: TRBJ2-1
v_call: TRBV11-2
d_call: TRBD2
cdr3_aa: CASSPRPSGGHEQFF
cdr3_nt: TGTGCCAGCAGTCCTCGGCCCAGCGGGGGCCATGAGCAGTTCTTC

clone_size: NA
j_call: TRBJ2-1
v_call: TRBV5-6
d_call: TRBD2
cdr3_aa: CASSLGAGGPSEQFF
cdr3_nt: TGTGCCAGCAGCTTGGGTGCGGGAGGGCCAAGTGAGCAGTTCTTC

clone_size: once
j_call: TRBJ1-1
v_call: TRBV28
d_call: TRBD1
cdr3_aa: CASSLSAGGRKAFF
cdr3_nt: TGTGCCAGCAGTTTATCTGCAGGGGGTCGGAAAGCTTTCTTT

clone_size: NA
j_call: TRBJ2-1
v_call: TRBV19
d_call: TRBD2
cdr3_aa: CASRPRLAVYNEQFF
cdr3_nt: TGTGCCAGTAGACCGAGACTAGCTGTGTACAATGAGCAGTTCTTC

clone_size: NA
j_call: TRBJ2-1
v_call: TRBV4-1
d_call: NA
cdr3_aa: CASSQDGGIGQFF
cdr3_nt: TGCGCCAGCAGCCAAGATGGGGGGATAGGGCAGTTCTTC

clone_size: NA
j_call: TRBJ1-3
v_call: TRBV18
d_call: TRBD1
cdr3_aa: CASSPGQGATGNTIYF
cdr3_nt: TGTGCCAGCTCGCCCGGACAGGGGGCAACTGGAAACACCATATATTTT

clone_size: NA
j_call: TRBJ1-2
v_call: TRBV12-5
d_call: NA
cdr3_aa: CASVGGGGYTF
cdr3_nt: TGTGCTAGTGTTGGCGGGGGCGGCTACACCTTC

clone_size: NA
j_call: TRBJ1-2
v_call: TRBV5-6
d_call: NA
cdr3_aa: CASSRDRYNGYTF
cdr3_nt: TGTGCCAGCAGTCGAGACAGGTATAATGGCTACACCTTC

clone_size: NA
j_call: TRBJ1-2
v_call: TRBV2
d_call: NA
cdr3_aa: CASSRQDPYGYTF
cdr3_nt: TGTGCCAGCAGTCGACAGGACCCCTATGGCTACACCTTC

clone_size: NA
j_call: TRBJ1-6
v_call: TRBV5-6
d_call: NA
cdr3_aa: CASSASSYNSPLHF
cdr3_nt: TGTGCCAGCAGCGCGAGCTCCTATAATTCACCCCTCCACTTT

clone_size: NA
j_call: TRBJ2-1
v_call: TRBV9
d_call: TRBD2
cdr3_aa: CASSASGTRVHEQFF
cdr3_nt: TGTGCCAGCAGCGCCTCCGGGACTAGAGTTCATGAGCAGTTCTTC

clone_size: NA
j_call: TRBJ2-2
v_call: TRBV5-8
d_call: NA
cdr3_aa: CASSLYRDTGELFF
cdr3_nt: TGTGCCAGCAGCTTGTACCGGGACACCGGGGAGCTGTTTTTT

clone_size: NA
j_call: TRBJ1-3
v_call: TRBV27
d_call: TRBD1
cdr3_aa: CASSRDRGLGNTIYF
cdr3_nt: TGTGCCAGCAGTCGGGACAGGGGGCTTGGAAACACCATATATTTT

clone_size: NA
j_call: TRBJ1-1
v_call: TRBV6-1
d_call: NA
cdr3_aa: CASSERQGLFAEAFF
cdr3_nt: TGTGCCAGCAGTGAAAGGCAGGGTCTGTTCGCTGAAGCTTTCTTT

clone_size: NA
j_call: TRBJ1-5
v_call: TRBV19
d_call: TRBD1
cdr3_aa: CASSTWTGDYSNQPQHF
cdr3_nt: TGTGCCAGTAGTACTTGGACAGGGGACTATAGCAATCAGCCCCAGCATTTT

clone_size: NA
j_call: TRBJ2-2
v_call: TRBV6-5
d_call: TRBD1
cdr3_aa: CASRVTGGNTGELFF
cdr3_nt: TGTGCCAGCAGGGTCACAGGGGGCAACACCGGGGAGCTGTTTTTT

clone_size: NA
j_call: TRBJ1-4
v_call: TRBV6-5
d_call: NA
cdr3_aa: CASGVRVGTNEKLFF
cdr3_nt: TGTGCCAGCGGCGTCAGGGTCGGAACTAATGAAAAACTGTTTTTT

clone_size: NA
j_call: TRBJ1-4
v_call: TRBV7-6
d_call: TRBD1
cdr3_aa: CASSLNPGTGNEKLFF
cdr3_nt: TGTGCCAGCAGCTTAAACCCCGGGACAGGGAATGAAAAACTGTTTTTT

clone_size: NA
j_call: TRBJ1-2
v_call: TRBV6-5
d_call: NA
cdr3_aa: CASRLAGSNYGYTF
cdr3_nt: TGTGCCAGCAGGTTGGCAGGCTCTAACTATGGCTACACCTTC

clone_size: NA
j_call: TRBJ2-5
v_call: TRBV11-3
d_call: TRBD1
cdr3_aa: CASNRGNTVQETQYF
cdr3_nt: TGTGCCAGCAACAGGGGGAATACGGTCCAAGAGACCCAGTACTTC

clone_size: NA
j_call: TRBJ1-6
v_call: TRBV6-6
d_call: TRBD1
cdr3_aa: CASNRDRVSSPLHF
cdr3_nt: TGTGCCAGCAACCGAGACAGGGTCAGTTCACCCCTCCACTTT

clone_size: few
j_call: TRBJ2-1
v_call: TRBV5-1
d_call: TRBD2
cdr3_aa: CASSLGPSGGALNEQFF
cdr3_nt: TGCGCCAGCAGCTTGGGTCCTAGCGGGGGGGCTCTCAATGAGCAGTTCTTC

clone_size: NA
j_call: TRBJ2-1
v_call: TRBV4-3
d_call: TRBD2
cdr3_aa: CASSQGSSGRSSYNEQFF
cdr3_nt: TGCGCCAGCAGCCAAGGGAGTAGCGGGCGGAGCTCCTACAATGAGCAGTTCTTC

clone_size: NA
j_call: TRBJ1-5
v_call: TRBV3-1/TRBV3-2
d_call: NA
cdr3_aa: CASSQDRGSQPQHF
cdr3_nt: TGTGCCAGCAGCCAAGATAGGGGAAGCCAGCCCCAGCATTTT

clone_size: NA
j_call: TRBJ2-3
v_call: TRBV19
d_call: TRBD2
cdr3_aa: CASSPPGKRGGNTQYF
cdr3_nt: TGTGCCAGTAGCCCCCCGGGGAAGCGGGGGGGCAATACGCAGTATTTT

clone_size: NA
j_call: TRBJ2-1
v_call: TRBV27
d_call: TRBD1
cdr3_aa: CASSLQRTGVDSYNEQFF
cdr3_nt: TGTGCCAGCAGTTTACAGCGGACAGGGGTGGACTCCTACAATGAGCAGTTCTTC

clone_size: NA
j_call: TRBJ2-5
v_call: TRBV7-2
d_call: TRBD1
cdr3_aa: CASSFPITGAQETQYF
cdr3_nt: TGTGCCAGCAGCTTCCCCATTACAGGGGCCCAAGAGACCCAGTACTTC

clone_size: NA
j_call: TRBJ1-2
v_call: TRBV11-2
d_call: NA
cdr3_aa: CASSLSPGDFDGYTF
cdr3_nt: TGTGCCAGCAGCTTAAGCCCAGGGGATTTCGATGGCTACACCTTC

clone_size: NA
j_call: TRBJ2-4
v_call: TRBV13
d_call: NA
cdr3_aa: CASREGHLAKNIQYF
cdr3_nt: TGTGCCAGCAGGGAAGGACACCTTGCCAAAAACATTCAGTACTTC

clone_size: NA
j_call: TRBJ2-1
v_call: TRBV27
d_call: TRBD1
cdr3_aa: CASSTGAFSYNEQFF
cdr3_nt: TGTGCCAGCAGTACAGGGGCTTTTTCCTACAATGAGCAGTTCTTC

clone_size: NA
j_call: TRBJ1-4
v_call: TRBV5-1
d_call: TRBD1
cdr3_aa: CASRKVPGGDEKLFF
cdr3_nt: TGCGCCAGCAGGAAGGTTCCAGGGGGAGATGAAAAACTGTTTTTT

clone_size: NA
j_call: TRBJ1-1
v_call: TRBV5-4
d_call: NA
cdr3_aa: CASNIVGVMNTEAFF
cdr3_nt: TGTGCCAGCAACATTGTAGGGGTTATGAACACTGAAGCTTTCTTT

clone_size: NA
j_call: TRBJ1-1
v_call: TRBV5-5
d_call: TRBD1
cdr3_aa: CASSVRDRNTEAFF
cdr3_nt: TGTGCCAGCAGCGTAAGGGACAGGAACACTGAAGCTTTCTTT

clone_size: once
j_call: TRBJ2-1
v_call: TRBV10-3
d_call: NA
cdr3_aa: CSASAGDNEQFF
cdr3_nt: TGCTCGGCATCAGCAGGGGACAATGAGCAGTTCTTC

clone_size: NA
j_call: TRBJ2-5
v_call: TRBV5-1
d_call: TRBD1
cdr3_aa: CASRAGGGEETQYF
cdr3_nt: TGCGCCAGCAGAGCAGGGGGCGGGGAAGAGACCCAGTACTTC

clone_size: NA
j_call: TRBJ1-5
v_call: TRBV30
d_call: TRBD1
cdr3_aa: CAWGTGTQPQHF
cdr3_nt: TGTGCCTGGGGGACAGGCACTCAGCCCCAGCATTTT

clone_size: once
j_call: TRBJ2-5
v_call: TRBV27
d_call: TRBD2
cdr3_aa: CASSLSSGGAVETQYF
cdr3_nt: TGTGCCAGCAGTTTATCTAGCGGGGGGGCCGTAGAGACCCAGTACTTC

clone_size: NA
j_call: TRBJ1-1
v_call: TRBV6-5
d_call: TRBD1
cdr3_aa: CASSDGTAEAFF
cdr3_nt: TGTGCCAGCAGCGACGGGACAGCCGAAGCTTTCTTT

clone_size: NA
j_call: TRBJ1-2
v_call: TRBV29-1
d_call: NA
cdr3_aa: CSVDSALYGYTF
cdr3_nt: TGCAGCGTGGACTCCGCCCTTTATGGCTACACCTTC

clone_size: NA
j_call: TRBJ1-1
v_call: TRBV13
d_call: NA
cdr3_aa: CASSNYTEAFF
cdr3_nt: TGTGCCAGCAGCAACTACACTGAAGCTTTCTTT

clone_size: NA
j_call: TRBJ2-1
v_call: TRBV5-1
d_call: TRBD1
cdr3_aa: CASSLVQGALGEQFF
cdr3_nt: TGCGCCAGCAGCTTGGTACAGGGGGCGCTTGGTGAGCAGTTCTTC

clone_size: NA
j_call: TRBJ2-1
v_call: TRBV27
d_call: NA
cdr3_aa: CASSLVPYSEQFF
cdr3_nt: TGTGCCAGCAGTTTAGTTCCTTATAGTGAGCAGTTCTTC

clone_size: NA
j_call: TRBJ1-1
v_call: TRBV2
d_call: NA
cdr3_aa: CASSKGDYAEAFF
cdr3_nt: TGTGCCAGCAGCAAGGGGGATTATGCTGAAGCTTTCTTT

clone_size: few
j_call: TRBJ1-5
v_call: TRBV30
d_call: NA
cdr3_aa: CAWSEQPNQPQHF
cdr3_nt: TGTGCCTGGAGTGAACAGCCGAATCAGCCCCAGCATTTT

clone_size: once
j_call: TRBJ1-3
v_call: TRBV3-1/TRBV3-2
d_call: NA
cdr3_aa: CASSQDPGGGNTIYF
cdr3_nt: TGTGCCAGCAGCCAAGATCCTGGGGGCGGAAACACCATATATTTT

clone_size: NA
j_call: TRBJ1-1
v_call: TRBV25-1
d_call: NA
cdr3_aa: CASSDAGKAANTEAFF
cdr3_nt: TGTGCCAGCAGTGATGCAGGGAAGGCCGCGAACACTGAAGCTTTCTTT

clone_size: NA
j_call: TRBJ1-2
v_call: TRBV25-1
d_call: NA
cdr3_aa: CASSELDTFYGYTF
cdr3_nt: TGTGCCAGCAGTGAATTGGACACGTTTTATGGCTACACCTTC

clone_size: NA
j_call: TRBJ2-1
v_call: TRBV5-1
d_call: TRBD2
cdr3_aa: CASSPGVRTGGELRYNEQFF
cdr3_nt: TGCGCCAGTAGCCCCGGAGTAAGGACGGGAGGGGAACTTAGGTACAATGAGCAGTTCTTC

clone_size: NA
j_call: TRBJ2-2
v_call: TRBV2
d_call: TRBD1
cdr3_aa: CASSEIGQGTGELFF
cdr3_nt: TGTGCCAGCAGCGAAATCGGACAGGGGACCGGGGAGCTGTTTTTT